Here is one T cell receptor (beta chain) with its context. The antigen remains undetermined. The data belong to a study of T cell responses to AZD1222 COVID-19 vaccine. Turning to the study itself: Analyses pooled second doses at about 4 or about 12 weeks. Study observations and caveats: Among vaccine-associated CD4 TCRs, coverage spanned spike, with dominance at 160-218 and 743-854. Repertoires in all cases were sampled only once the peak T cell response had passed. Clonal diversity may have been underestimated, and the donors were mostly white British, with more females than males.

Generated by immunoSEQ multiplex PCR, the TCRdb table keeps only in-frame clones and is missing some. The sample has roughly 160,000 clones; about nine tenths are singletons. After removal of 6 bases from V and 8 bases from J, the junction contained 14 bases not matched to a gene. CDR1 SGHAT and CDR2 FQNNGV come from the germline V gene. The CDR3 has 15 amino acids. The gene calls are TRBV11-2 and TRBJ1-2, with TRBD1 matching 8 bases. This clonotype was obtained from an adult in good health. The specimen comprised peripheral blood, sampled on day 0 of AZD1222 vaccination. This CDR3 is CASSLLPGQARGYTF. In DNA, the CDR3 is TGTGCCAGCAGTTTACTGCCGGGACAGGCCCGGGGCTACACCTTC.